This TCR beta chain was sequenced in a study of beta chain features in type 1 diabetes. Points from the study as a whole: Moderately but significantly shorter TCRB CDR3s were found in Type 1 diabetes patients in all four CD4+ subsets.

This clone occurred a few times. Its specificity is unknown. The investigators reverse transcribed all of the isolated RNA, so they sequenced expressed TCRB transcripts. Only in-frame clones appear in the TCRdb table, and some are missing; sequencing was by immunoSEQ multiplex PCR. In the table there are some 350,000 clones, roughly 14% of which are singletons. This CDR3 has 12 amino acids. Trimming removed 1 base at V and 15 bases at J, with 13 bases between. Germline assignment: CDR1 MGHDK and CDR2 SYGVNS. V is TRBV25-1 and J is TRBJ2-1; perhaps TRBD2 as D (5 bases). This receptor was identified in a woman younger than 30 with type 1 diabetes. Specimen: naive CD4+ T cells from blood. CDR3 amino acids: CASSEWETTPFF. Here the CDR3 DNA reads TGTGCCAGCAGTGAATGGGAGACGACGCCGTTCTTC.